The 32 T cell receptor beta chains in this list originate from one sample, sequenced in a study of PD-1 blockade in classical Hodgkin lymphoma. Sample time point: cycle 4 day 1 (C4D1), after around six weeks of nivolumab. No patient escaped relapse after autologous stem cell transplantation, and brentuximab vedotin exposure varied. Here immunoSEQ multiplex PCR was the method, and the copy in TCRdb shows in-frame clones only, minus some. The sample shows fewer than 100,000 clones, about 93% of them seen only once. The sample was peripheral blood mononuclear cells (PBMCs), taken before the fourth cycle of nivolumab. These receptors were obtained from a human donor with classical Hodgkin lymphoma.

The table lists this clone with a count of one. The chain has TRBV7-2 and TRBJ1-4; D is undetermined. Trimming shortened V by 4 bases and J by 6 bases, and 15 bases separated the two germline ends. The CDR3 covers 15 residues. The germline CDR1 and CDR2 sequences are SGHTA and FQGNSA. The DNA of the CDR3 is TGTGCCAGCAGCTCCCAGAGGGCCTGGGATGAAAAACTGTTTTTT. Protein: CASSSQRAWDEKLFF.

The chain uses TRBV29-1 and TRBJ1-4; 7 positions agree with TRBD1. The junction had 7 bases not matched to a gene; V was cut back by 6 bases and J by 6 bases. The CDR3 covers 13 residues. The V gene's germline CDR1 is SQVTM and CDR2 ANQGSEA. In DNA form, the CDR3 reads TGCAGCGTCCGGACAGGATTATATGAAAAACTGTTTTTT. It is translated as CSVRTGLYEKLFF.

This chain links TRBV29-1 with TRBJ2-5; 7 positions agree with TRBD1. This CDR3 comprises 13 residues. V dropped 7 bases and J dropped 5; count of bases not matched to a gene: 10. Per germline, CDR1 SQVTM and CDR2 ANQGSEA. The CDR3 sequence: CSAFLTGLETQYF. The CDR3 nucleotides are TGCAGCGCCTTTTTGACAGGGTTGGAGACCCAGTACTTC.

This clone was counted a single time. This chain joins TRBV11-2 and TRBJ2-7; 10 nucleotides agree with TRBD2. V shed 5 bases, J shed 7 bases, and the junction held 17 bases outside the gene matches. The CDR3 has 17 amino acids. Per the germline V gene, CDR1 is SGHAT and CDR2 is FQNNGV. The CDR3 region is CASSEELAGALLGEQYF. The CDR3 DNA reads as TGTGCCAGCAGCGAAGAGCTAGCGGGAGCCCTACTGGGGGAGCAGTACTTC.

The V call is TRBV5-6, the J call TRBJ2-5; possible D gene TRBD1, 6 bases. The CDR3 runs 15 residues. Between the trimmed V and J ends, which lost 3 bases and 7 bases, there was a span of 19 bases. CDR1 SGHDT and CDR2 YYEEEE come from the germline V gene. The CDR3 DNA is TGTGCCAGCAGCTCCACAGCTGGGGCCAGGGGGACCCAGTACTTC. This codes for CASSSTAGARGTQYF.

The J gene is TRBJ2-7, the V gene TRBV30; D is ambiguous. Looked up from germline, CDR1 is GTSNPN and CDR2 is SVGIG (reference sequence). The V and J ends lost 3 bases and 3 bases respectively, with 6 bases between them. This CDR3 is 11 amino acids long. The CDR3 here is CAWRENYEQYF. The DNA for the CDR3 is TGTGCCTGGAGGGAAAACTACGAGCAGTACTTC. Full variable domain (remainder filled in from reference TRBV30 and TRBJ2-7): SQTIHQWPATLVQPVGSPLSLECTVEGTSNPNLYWYRQAAGRGLQLLFYSVGIGQISSEVPQNLSASRPQDRQFILSSKKLLLSDSGFYLCAWRENYEQYFGPGTRLTVT.

The chain joins TRBV7-3 to TRBJ2-1; 12 nucleotides agree with TRBD2. The CDR3 is 18 amino acids. Losses at the gene ends were 2 bases for V and 3 bases for J; bases not matched to a gene: 8. Looked up from germline, CDR1 is SGHTA and CDR2 is FQGTGA. In nucleotides, the CDR3 is TGTGCCAGCAGCTTAGGACTAGCGGGAAACCCTTACTACAATGAGCAGTTCTTC. Translating it yields CASSLGLAGNPYYNEQFF.

V usage is TRBV21-1 and J usage is TRBJ1-1; the table's TRBD1 call for D was not verified on the DNA. TRBV21-1 is flagged as a pseudogene. This CDR3 spans 15 amino acids. The CDR3 coding sequence is TGTGCCAGCAGCATACCGACAGGGCGACCTACCCAAGCTTTCTTT. The encoded protein is CASSIPTGRPTQAFF.

J is TRBJ2-1 and V is TRBV9, with 11 bases that match TRBD1. This CDR3 comprises 16 residues. The V gene's germline CDR1 is SGDLS and CDR2 YYNGEE. Trimming cost V 0 bases and J 9 bases; bases outside gene matches: 8. The CDR3 nucleotides read TGTGCCAGCAGCGTAGGAAGGACAGGGGGCGCTGGTGAGCAGTTCTTC. Translation gives CASSVGRTGGAGEQFF.

V gene TRBV28 combines with J gene TRBJ2-2; tentative D call: TRBD2 (5 bases). CDR1 is MDHEN and CDR2 is SYDVKM in the germline V gene. The CDR3 length is 16 residues. V lost 0 bases, J lost 4 bases, and 12 bases lay in between. The CDR3 sequence: CASSLWGRRSTGELFF. The CDR3 DNA reads TGTGCCAGCAGTTTATGGGGCAGGAGGTCCACCGGGGAGCTGTTTTTT.

The chain couples TRBV5-1 to TRBJ2-1, with 11 bases matching TRBD2. The germline V gene encodes CDR1 SGHRS and CDR2 YFSETQ. V shed 0 bases, J shed 0 bases, and the junction held 5 bases outside the gene matches. The CDR3 runs 18 residues. The DNA of the CDR3 is TGCGCCAGCAGCTTGGATGGGACTAGCGGTAGCTCCTACAATGAGCAGTTCTTC. Translation: CASSLDGTSGSSYNEQFF.

The chain links TRBV9 to TRBJ2-7; TRBD2 matches 8 bases. The V gene end was trimmed by 4 bases and the J gene end by 0 bases; junction bases not matched to a gene: 6. Germline lookup yields CDR1 SGDLS and CDR2 YYNGEE. There are 15 residues in the CDR3. CDR3 in amino acids: CASSPLAGSSYEQYF. CDR3 DNA sequence: TGTGCCAGCAGCCCTCTAGCGGGTAGCTCCTACGAGCAGTACTTC.

The genes are TRBV19 and TRBJ1-4; D is possibly TRBD1 (6 bases). The CDR3 has 14 residues. V gave up 4 bases and J gave up 2 bases, with 8 bases separating them. Germline V CDR1 and CDR2: LNHDA, SQIVND (reference sequence). Here the CDR3 reads CASSNRDTNEKLFF. CDR3 nucleotides: TGTGCCAGTAGTAACAGGGACACTAATGAAAAACTGTTTTTT.

This clone was recorded once. The gene calls are TRBV19 and TRBJ2-1; TRBD2 agrees at 8 bases. Trimming removed 3 bases from V and 3 bases from J; junction bases left unmatched: 4. This CDR3 has 15 amino acids. Per germline, CDR1 LNHDA and CDR2 SQIVND (reference sequence). In DNA form, the CDR3 reads TGTGCCAGTAGTATGCAGCTAGCGGGCTACAATGAGCAGTTCTTC. Protein product: CASSMQLAGYNEQFF.

The chain carries TRBV5-3 and TRBJ2-1; 9 bases align to TRBD2. TRBV5-3 is treated as an ORF (open reading frame) with a function not yet certain. V lost 6 bases to trimming and J lost 0 bases; unmatched junction nucleotides: 10. The CDR3 spans 17 residues. The CDR3 loop is CARTPGPSGVSYNEQFF. The CDR3 region has the DNA TGTGCCAGAACCCCAGGGCCTAGCGGGGTCTCCTACAATGAGCAGTTCTTC.

The V and J genes are TRBV6-1 and TRBJ2-7; unclear D gene. V lost 3 bases to trimming and J lost 5 bases, with 11 bases between them. CDR1 and CDR2 (germline): MNHNS, SASEGT. The CDR3 contains 13 residues. In DNA form, the CDR3 reads TGTGCCAGCAGTGACATCGGACGGGACGAGCAGTACTTC. It yields the protein CASSDIGRDEQYF.

This clone was seen just once. This rearrangement joins TRBV19 to TRBJ2-1, with 8 nucleotides matching TRBD2. CDR3 size: 14 residues. Germline lookup yields CDR1 LNHDA and CDR2 SQIVND (reference sequence). Trimming at V came to 6 bases and at J to 7 bases, leaving 8 bases not matched to a gene. In DNA form, the CDR3 reads TGTGCCAGTAGAGGCGGGAGGTTAGGGAATGAGCAGTTCTTC. Translating gives CASRGGRLGNEQFF.

The rearrangement uses TRBV11-2 and TRBJ2-5; D possibly corresponds to TRBD1 (5 bases). V lost 0 bases and J 1 base, leaving 12 bases between the germline ends. From germline, CDR1 is SGHAT and CDR2 FQNNGV. CDR3 length equals 16 residues. The CDR3 DNA follows: TGTGCCAGCAGCTTAGATGATTGGGGCGGCCAAGAGACCCAGTACTTC. Encoded protein: CASSLDDWGGQETQYF. Full variable domain (missing parts from reference TRBV11-2 and TRBJ2-5): EAGVAQSPRYKIIEKRQSVAFWCNPISGHATLYWYQQILGQGPKLLIQFQNNGVVDDSQLPKDRFSAERLKGVDSTLKIQPAKLEDSAVYLCASSLDDWGGQETQYFGPGTRLLVL.

Only a few counts were recorded for this clone. J is TRBJ1-2 and V is TRBV7-9; TRBD1 aligns across 9 bases. Germline CDR1 and CDR2: SEHNR and FQNEAQ (reference sequence). The V and J ends lost 1 base and 6 bases, in that order; junction bases with no gene match: 3. This CDR3 comprises 14 residues. The CDR3 DNA sequence: TGTGCCAGCAGCTTAGTGGACAGGGGTCATGGCTACACCTTC. Protein: CASSLVDRGHGYTF.

The V and J genes are TRBV30 and TRBJ1-2, with 8 bases lining up with TRBD1. This CDR3 has 12 amino acids. With 4 bases clipped from V and 8 bases from J, the junction kept 6 bases outside the gene matches. CDR1 GTSNPN and CDR2 SVGIG come from the germline V gene (reference sequence). DNA of the CDR3: TGTGCCTGGATGGTACAGGGGGGAGGCTACACCTTC. It specifies CAWMVQGGGYTF.

This chain connects TRBV5-1 to TRBJ2-4; 11 nucleotides agree with TRBD2. The junction had 4 bases not matched to a gene; V was cut back by 1 base and J by 1 base. CDR3 length: 17 amino acids. Per germline, CDR1 SGHRS and CDR2 YFSETQ. The CDR3 protein is CASSLSLAGGAKNIQYF. CDR3 coding DNA: TGCGCCAGCAGCTTGAGTCTAGCGGGAGGTGCCAAAAACATTCAGTACTTC.

The rearrangement joins TRBV9 to TRBJ1-5, with 7 positions matching TRBD1. After removal of 3 bases from V and 6 bases from J, the junction contained 3 bases not matched to a gene. Germline CDR1 and CDR2: SGDLS and YYNGEE. This CDR3 is built from 13 residues. CDR3 loop: CASSGGDSQPQHF. CDR3 coding DNA: TGTGCCAGCAGCGGCGGGGACAGTCAGCCCCAGCATTTT.

The chain combines TRBV6-6 with TRBJ1-1, with 7 nucleotides matching TRBD1. Germline values: CDR1 MNHNY, CDR2 SVGAGI (reference sequence). The ends lost 4 bases at V and 5 bases at J; junction bases unmatched: 10. CDR3 length equals 15 residues. The CDR3 spells CASSSFWDSRTEAFF. The CDR3 coding sequence is TGTGCCAGCAGTTCATTTTGGGACAGTCGGACTGAAGCTTTCTTT.

This clone was detected only once. The gene calls are TRBV9 and TRBJ1-1; TRBD1 matches 11 bases. From germline, CDR1 is SGDLS and CDR2 YYNGEE. The CDR3 is 14 residues long. J gave up 5 bases and V 2 bases, and 2 bases lay outside the gene matches. CDR3 bases: TGTGCCAGCAGCGTGGGACAGGGGGGGACTGAAGCTTTCTTT. This codes for CASSVGQGGTEAFF.

The V and J genes are TRBV11-2 and TRBJ1-3; D gene uncertain. Trimming left V 1 base short and J 6 bases short, with 4 bases between. CDR1 and CDR2 (germline): SGHAT, FQNNGV. The CDR3 has 12 residues. This chain's CDR3 is CASSLVPNTIYF. The CDR3 region has the DNA TGTGCCAGCAGCTTAGTGCCAAACACCATATATTTT.

The gene calls are TRBV29-1 and TRBJ2-3; no clear D. The CDR3 is made up of 11 amino acids. Germline V lookup: CDR1 SQVTM, CDR2 ANQGSEA. V was shortened by 1 base and J by 11 bases, with 10 bases between the two germline ends. The CDR3 reads CSVEAGLLQYF. The CDR3 DNA is TGCAGCGTTGAAGCTGGTCTACTGCAGTATTTT.

V usage is TRBV11-1 and J usage is TRBJ2-7; either TRBD1 or TRBD2 may supply D (7 bases each). The CDR3 runs 16 residues. Germline CDR1 SGHAT, CDR2 FQDESV (reference sequence). V was clipped by 8 bases and J by 4 bases, with 24 bases between them. CDR3 nucleotides: TGTGCCAGCGGATCCCCCAGGGGGGGAATAATATACGAGCAGTACTTC. Translating gives CASGSPRGGIIYEQYF.

The chain couples TRBV28 to TRBJ1-1, with 10 nucleotides matching TRBD1. After removal of 5 bases from V and 5 bases from J, the junction contained 8 bases not matched to a gene. The CDR3 has 15 amino acids. Germline CDR1 reads MDHEN; CDR2 reads SYDVKM. CDR3 coding DNA: TGTGCCAGCAGTCCCCCGACAGGGGGCAGGACTGAAGCTTTCTTT. It codes for CASSPPTGGRTEAFF.

The rearrangement links TRBV30 to TRBJ1-5; D is unresolved. Germline CDR1 GTSNPN, CDR2 SVGIG (reference sequence). This CDR3 contains 14 residues. V was pared by 0 bases and J by 8 bases, with 14 bases between. The CDR3 coding sequence is TGTGCCTGGAGTGTAATTTCGCAATCAGAGCCCCAGCATTTT. Encoded protein: CAWSVISQSEPQHF.

The rearrangement joins TRBV28 to TRBJ1-2; 8 bases match TRBD1. Germline V gives CDR1 MDHEN, CDR2 SYDVKM. This CDR3 has 15 residues. The J segment lost 7 bases and the V segment lost 4 bases, leaving 11 bases of the junction unmatched. DNA of the CDR3: TGTGCCAGCAGTTCGCTATCCAGGGGGCGCGCTGGCTACACCTTC. This codes for CASSSLSRGRAGYTF.

CDR3 sequence (DNA): TGTGCCAGCAGCTCGATTGGGGTGAGAGAGACCCAGTACTTC. Its protein product is CASSSIGVRETQYF. The V gene is TRBV7-2, the J gene TRBJ2-5; the D is unclear. Germline values: CDR1 SGHTA, CDR2 FQGNSA. The CDR3 is made up of 14 amino acids. V was cut by 4 bases and J by 4 bases, with 13 bases left in between.

The rearrangement links TRBV4-2 to TRBJ2-2; possibly TRBD1 or TRBD2 for D (6 bases each). The CDR3 consists of 17 residues. CDR1 LGHNA and CDR2 YNFKEQ come from the germline V gene. Trimming shortened V by 1 base and J by 2 bases, and 14 bases separated the two germline ends. The CDR3 here is CASSQGVQGLNTGELFF. The DNA of the CDR3 is TGTGCCAGCAGCCAAGGGGTACAGGGACTCAACACCGGGGAGCTGTTTTTT.